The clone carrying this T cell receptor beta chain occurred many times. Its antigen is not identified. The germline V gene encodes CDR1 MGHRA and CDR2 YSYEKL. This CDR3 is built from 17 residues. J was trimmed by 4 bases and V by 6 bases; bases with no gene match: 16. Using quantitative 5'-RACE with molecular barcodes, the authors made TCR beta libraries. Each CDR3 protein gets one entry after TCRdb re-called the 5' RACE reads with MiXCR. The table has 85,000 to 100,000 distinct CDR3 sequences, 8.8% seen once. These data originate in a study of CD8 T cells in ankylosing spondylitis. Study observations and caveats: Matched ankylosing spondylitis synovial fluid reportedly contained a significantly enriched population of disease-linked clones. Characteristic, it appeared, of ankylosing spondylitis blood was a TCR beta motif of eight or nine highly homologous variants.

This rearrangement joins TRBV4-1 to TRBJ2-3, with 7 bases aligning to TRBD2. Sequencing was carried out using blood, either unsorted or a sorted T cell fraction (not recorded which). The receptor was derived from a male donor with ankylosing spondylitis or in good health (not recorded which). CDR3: CASSQRAQRGRADTQYF. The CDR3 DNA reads TGCGCCAGCAGTCAGAGGGCCCAGCGGGGTCGTGCAGATACGCAGTATTTT.